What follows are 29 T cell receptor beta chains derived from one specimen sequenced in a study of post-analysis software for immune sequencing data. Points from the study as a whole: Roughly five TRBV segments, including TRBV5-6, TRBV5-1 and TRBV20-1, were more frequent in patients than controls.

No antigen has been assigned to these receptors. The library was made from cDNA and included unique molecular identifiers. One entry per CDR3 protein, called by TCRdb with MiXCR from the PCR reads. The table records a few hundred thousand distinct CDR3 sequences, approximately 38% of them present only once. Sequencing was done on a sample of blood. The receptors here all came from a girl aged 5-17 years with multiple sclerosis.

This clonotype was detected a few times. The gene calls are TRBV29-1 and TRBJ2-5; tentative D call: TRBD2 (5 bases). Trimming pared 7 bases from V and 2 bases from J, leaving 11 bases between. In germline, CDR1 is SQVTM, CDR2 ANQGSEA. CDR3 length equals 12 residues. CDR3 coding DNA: TGCAGCGCCCGAGGGCAGCAAGAGACCCAGTACTTC. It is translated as CSARGQQETQYF.

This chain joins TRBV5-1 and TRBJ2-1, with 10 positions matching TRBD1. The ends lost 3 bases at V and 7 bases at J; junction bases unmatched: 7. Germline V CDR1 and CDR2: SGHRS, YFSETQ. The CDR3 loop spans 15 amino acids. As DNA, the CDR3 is TGCGCCAGCAGCTCGAGACAGGGGGCGGGAAATGAGCAGTTCTTC. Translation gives CASSSRQGAGNEQFF.

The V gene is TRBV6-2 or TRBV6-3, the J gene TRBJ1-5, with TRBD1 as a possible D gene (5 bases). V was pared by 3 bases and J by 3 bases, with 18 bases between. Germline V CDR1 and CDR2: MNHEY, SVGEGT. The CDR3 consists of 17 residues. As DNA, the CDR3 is TGTGCCAGCAGTTATGGTCCGACAGTCTTACTCAATCAGCCCCAGCATTTT. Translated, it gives CASSYGPTVLLNQPQHF.

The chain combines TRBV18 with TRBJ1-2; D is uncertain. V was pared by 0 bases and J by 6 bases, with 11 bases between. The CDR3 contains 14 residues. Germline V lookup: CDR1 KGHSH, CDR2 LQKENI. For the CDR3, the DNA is TGTGCCAGCTCACCACCTAATGGGCGGCATGGCTACACCTTC. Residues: CASSPPNGRHGYTF.

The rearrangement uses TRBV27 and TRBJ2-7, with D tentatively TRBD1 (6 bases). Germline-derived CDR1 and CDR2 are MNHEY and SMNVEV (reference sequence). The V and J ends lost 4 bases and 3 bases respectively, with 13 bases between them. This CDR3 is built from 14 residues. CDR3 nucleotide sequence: TGTGCCAGCAGTTCCACAGGGATCAACTACGAGCAGTACTTC. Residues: CASSSTGINYEQYF.

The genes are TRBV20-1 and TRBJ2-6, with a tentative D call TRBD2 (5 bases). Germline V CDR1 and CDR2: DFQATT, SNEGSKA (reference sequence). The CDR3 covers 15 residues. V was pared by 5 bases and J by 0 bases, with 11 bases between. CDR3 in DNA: TGCAGTGCTCCCAGACGGGACTCTGGGGCCAACGTCCTGACTTTC. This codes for CSAPRRDSGANVLTF.

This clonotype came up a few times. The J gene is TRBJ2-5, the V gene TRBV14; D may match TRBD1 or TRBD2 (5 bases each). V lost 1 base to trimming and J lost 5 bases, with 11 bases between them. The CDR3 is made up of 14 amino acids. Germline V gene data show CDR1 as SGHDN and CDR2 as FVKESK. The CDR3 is CASSQVGDLETQYF. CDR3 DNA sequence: TGTGCCAGCAGCCAAGTGGGGGATTTGGAGACCCAGTACTTC.

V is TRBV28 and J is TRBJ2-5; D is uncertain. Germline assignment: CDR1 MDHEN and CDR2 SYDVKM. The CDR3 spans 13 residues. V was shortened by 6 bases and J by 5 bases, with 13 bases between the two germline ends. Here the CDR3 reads CASRKNLGETQYF. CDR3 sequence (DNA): TGTGCCAGCAGAAAAAACCTGGGGGAGACCCAGTACTTC.

In nucleotides, the CDR3 is TGTGCCAGCAGCTTAGGCAGGGGAGTCCAAGAGACCCAGTACTTC. Its translation is CASSLGRGVQETQYF. The chain recombines TRBV7-2 with TRBJ2-5; a weak D match, TRBD1 (6 bases). The CDR3 covers 15 residues. From germline, CDR1 is SGHTA and CDR2 FQGNSA. Trimming pared 1 base from V and 1 base from J, leaving 10 bases between.

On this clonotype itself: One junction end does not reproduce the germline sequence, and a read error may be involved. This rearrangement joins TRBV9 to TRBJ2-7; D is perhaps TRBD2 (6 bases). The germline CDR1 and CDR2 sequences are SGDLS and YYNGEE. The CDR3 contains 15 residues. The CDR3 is CARSEGTKDYYEQYF. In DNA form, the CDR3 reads TGTGCCCGCAGCGAGGGGACCAAGGACTACTACGAGCAGTACTTC.

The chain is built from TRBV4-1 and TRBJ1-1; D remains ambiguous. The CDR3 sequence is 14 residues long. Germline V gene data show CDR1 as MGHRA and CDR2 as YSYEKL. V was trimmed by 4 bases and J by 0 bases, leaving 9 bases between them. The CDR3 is CASSPVEMNTEAFF. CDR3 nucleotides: TGCGCCAGCAGCCCCGTCGAGATGAACACTGAAGCTTTCTTT.

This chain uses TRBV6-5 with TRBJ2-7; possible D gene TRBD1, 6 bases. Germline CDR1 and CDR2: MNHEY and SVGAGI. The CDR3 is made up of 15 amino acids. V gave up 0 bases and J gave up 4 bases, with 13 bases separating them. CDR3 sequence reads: CASSYSAGVSYEQYF. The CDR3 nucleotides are TGTGCCAGCAGTTACTCGGCAGGGGTGTCATACGAGCAGTACTTC.

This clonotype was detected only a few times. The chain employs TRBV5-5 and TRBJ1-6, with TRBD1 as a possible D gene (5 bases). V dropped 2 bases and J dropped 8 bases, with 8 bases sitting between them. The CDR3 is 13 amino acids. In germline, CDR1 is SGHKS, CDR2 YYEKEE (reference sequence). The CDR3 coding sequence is TGTGCCAGCAGCTTCCAGGGAGATTCACCCCTCCACTTT. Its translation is CASSFQGDSPLHF.

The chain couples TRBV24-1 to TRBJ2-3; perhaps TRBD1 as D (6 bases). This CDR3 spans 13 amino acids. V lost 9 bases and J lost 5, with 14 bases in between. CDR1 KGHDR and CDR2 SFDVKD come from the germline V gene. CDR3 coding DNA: TGTGCCACCGGGCAGGGGAGTGTAGATACGCAGTATTTT. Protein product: CATGQGSVDTQYF.

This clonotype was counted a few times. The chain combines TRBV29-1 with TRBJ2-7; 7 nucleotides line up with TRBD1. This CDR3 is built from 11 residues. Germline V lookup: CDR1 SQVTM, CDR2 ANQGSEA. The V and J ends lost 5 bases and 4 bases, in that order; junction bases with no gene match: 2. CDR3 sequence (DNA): TGCAGCGTTCACAGGGGTTACGAGCAGTACTTC. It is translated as CSVHRGYEQYF.

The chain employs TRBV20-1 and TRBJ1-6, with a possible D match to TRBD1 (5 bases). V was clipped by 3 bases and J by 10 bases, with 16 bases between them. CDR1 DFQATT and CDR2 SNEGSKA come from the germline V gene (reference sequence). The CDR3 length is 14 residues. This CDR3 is CSASLGRARSPLHF. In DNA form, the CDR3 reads TGCAGTGCTAGCCTTGGCAGGGCCCGATCACCCCTCCACTTT.

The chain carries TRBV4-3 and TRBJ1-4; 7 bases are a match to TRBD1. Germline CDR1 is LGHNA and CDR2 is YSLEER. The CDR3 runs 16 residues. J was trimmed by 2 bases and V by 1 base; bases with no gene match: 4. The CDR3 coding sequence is TGCGCCAGCAGCCAAGGACAGGGATTTACTAATGAAAAACTGTTTTTT. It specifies CASSQGQGFTNEKLFF.

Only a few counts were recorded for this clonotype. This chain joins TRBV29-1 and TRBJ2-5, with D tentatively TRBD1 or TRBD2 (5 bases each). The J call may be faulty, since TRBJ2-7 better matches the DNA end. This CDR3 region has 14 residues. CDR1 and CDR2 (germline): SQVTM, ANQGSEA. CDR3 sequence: CSVEIPGRIYEQYF. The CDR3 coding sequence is TGCAGCGTTGAAATCCCGGGACGGATCTACGAGCAGTACTTC.

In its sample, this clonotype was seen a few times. CDR3 sequence: CASSERGGPGSSYNSPLHF. The CDR3, as DNA: TGTGCCAGCAGTGAAAGGGGCGGCCCGGGGAGCTCCTATAATTCACCCCTCCACTTT. V gene TRBV2 combines with J gene TRBJ1-6; a possible D gene is TRBD1 (5 bases). This CDR3 comprises 19 residues. V dropped 2 bases and J dropped 0 bases, with 17 bases sitting between them. CDR1 and CDR2 (germline): SNHLY, FYNNEI.

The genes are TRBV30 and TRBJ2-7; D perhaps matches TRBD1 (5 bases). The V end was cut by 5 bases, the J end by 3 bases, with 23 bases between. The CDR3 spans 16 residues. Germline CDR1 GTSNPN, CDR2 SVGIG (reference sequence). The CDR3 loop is CAWAWGRVTIGYEQYF. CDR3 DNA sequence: TGTGCCTGGGCTTGGGGCAGGGTAACGATCGGCTACGAGCAGTACTTC. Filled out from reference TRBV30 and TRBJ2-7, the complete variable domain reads SQTIHQWPATLVQPVGSPLSLECTVEGTSNPNLYWYRQAAGRGLQLLFYSVGIGQISSEVPQNLSASRPQDRQFILSSKKLLLSDSGFYLCAWAWGRVTIGYEQYFGPGTRLTVT.

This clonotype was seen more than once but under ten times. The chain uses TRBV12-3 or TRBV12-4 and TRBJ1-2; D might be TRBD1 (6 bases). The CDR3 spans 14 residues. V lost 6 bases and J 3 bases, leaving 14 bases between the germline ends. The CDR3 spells CASRPGGGYYGYTF. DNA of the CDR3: TGTGCCAGCAGACCCGGGGGCGGGTACTATGGCTACACCTTC.

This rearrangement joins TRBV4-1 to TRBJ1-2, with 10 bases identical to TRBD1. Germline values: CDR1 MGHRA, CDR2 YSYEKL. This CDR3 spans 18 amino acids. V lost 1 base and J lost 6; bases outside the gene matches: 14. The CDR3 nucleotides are TGCGCCAGCAGCCAAGTGATGCCTCGGACAGGGGGTAAGGATGGCTACACCTTC. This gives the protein CASSQVMPRTGGKDGYTF.

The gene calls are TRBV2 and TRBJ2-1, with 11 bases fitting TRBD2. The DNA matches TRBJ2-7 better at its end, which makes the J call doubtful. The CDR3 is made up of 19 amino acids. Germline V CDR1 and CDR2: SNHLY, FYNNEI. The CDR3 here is CASLLGLAGGLSSYNEQYF. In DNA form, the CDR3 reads TGTGCCAGCCTCCTCGGGCTAGCGGGGGGATTAAGCTCCTACAATGAGCAGTACTTC.

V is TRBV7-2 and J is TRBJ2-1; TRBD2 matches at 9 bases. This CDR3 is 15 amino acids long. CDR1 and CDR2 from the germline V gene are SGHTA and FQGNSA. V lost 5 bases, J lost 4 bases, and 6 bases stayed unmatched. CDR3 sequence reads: CASSRGAGGYNEQFF. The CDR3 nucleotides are TGTGCCAGCAGCCGAGGGGCGGGGGGGTACAATGAGCAGTTCTTC. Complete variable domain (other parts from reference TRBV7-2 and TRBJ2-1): GAGVSQSPSNKVTEKGKDVELRCDPISGHTALYWYRQSLGQGLEFLIYFQGNSAPDKSGLPSDRFSAERTGGSVSTLTIQRTQQEDSAVYLCASSRGAGGYNEQFFGPGTRLTVL.

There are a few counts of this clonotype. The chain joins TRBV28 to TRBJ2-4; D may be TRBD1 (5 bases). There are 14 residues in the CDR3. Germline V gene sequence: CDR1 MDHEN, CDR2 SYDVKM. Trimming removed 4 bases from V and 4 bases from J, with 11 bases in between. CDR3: CASSSQGIKNIQYF. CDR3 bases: TGTGCCAGCAGTTCTCAGGGAATAAAAAACATTCAGTACTTC.

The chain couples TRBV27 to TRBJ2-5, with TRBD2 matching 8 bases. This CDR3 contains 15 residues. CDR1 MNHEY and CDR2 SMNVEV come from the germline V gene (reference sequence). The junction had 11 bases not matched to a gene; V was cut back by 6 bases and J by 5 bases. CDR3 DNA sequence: TGTGCCAGCAGGGCAGCGGGGGACCTCAGGGAGACCCAGTACTTC. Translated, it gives CASRAAGDLRETQYF.

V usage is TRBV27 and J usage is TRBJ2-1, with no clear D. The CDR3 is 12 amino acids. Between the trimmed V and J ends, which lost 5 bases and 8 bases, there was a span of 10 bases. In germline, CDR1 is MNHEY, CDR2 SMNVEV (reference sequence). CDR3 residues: CASSPSRHEQFF. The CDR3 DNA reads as TGTGCCAGCAGTCCATCTAGGCATGAGCAGTTCTTC.

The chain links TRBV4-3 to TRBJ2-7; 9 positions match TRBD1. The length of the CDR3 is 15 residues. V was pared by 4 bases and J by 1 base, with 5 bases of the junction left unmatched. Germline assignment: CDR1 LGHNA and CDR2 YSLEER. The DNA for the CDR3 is TGCGCCAGCAGCCCCGGACAGGGGTTATCCTACGAGCAGTACTTC. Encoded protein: CASSPGQGLSYEQYF.

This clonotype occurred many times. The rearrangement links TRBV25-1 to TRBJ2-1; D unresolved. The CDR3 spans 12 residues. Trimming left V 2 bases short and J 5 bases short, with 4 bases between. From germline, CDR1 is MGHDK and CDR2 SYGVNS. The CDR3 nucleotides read TGTGCCAGCAGTGAAGGGGACAATGAGCAGTTCTTC. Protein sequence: CASSEGDNEQFF.